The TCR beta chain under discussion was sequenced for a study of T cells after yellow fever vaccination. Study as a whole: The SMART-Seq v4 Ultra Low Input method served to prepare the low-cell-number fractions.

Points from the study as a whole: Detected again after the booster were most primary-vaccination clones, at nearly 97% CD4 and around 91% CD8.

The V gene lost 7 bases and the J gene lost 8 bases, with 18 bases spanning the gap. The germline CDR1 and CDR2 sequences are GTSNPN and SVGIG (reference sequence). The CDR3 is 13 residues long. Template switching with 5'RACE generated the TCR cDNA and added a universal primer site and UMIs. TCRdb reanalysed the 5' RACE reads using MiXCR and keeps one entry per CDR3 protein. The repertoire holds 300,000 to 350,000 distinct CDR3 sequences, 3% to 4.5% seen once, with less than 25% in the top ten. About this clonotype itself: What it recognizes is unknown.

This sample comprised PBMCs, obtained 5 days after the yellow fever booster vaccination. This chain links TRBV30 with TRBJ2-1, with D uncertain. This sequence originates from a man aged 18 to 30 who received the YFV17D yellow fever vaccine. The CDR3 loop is CASAESFGDEQFF. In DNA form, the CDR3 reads TGTGCCTCTGCGGAGTCGTTTGGAGATGAGCAGTTCTTC.